The clone carrying this TCR beta chain was recorded once. The antigen is undetermined. The source of the sample is a study of T cell responses to AZD1222 COVID-19 vaccine. Background on the study: Pooled together were second doses at about 4 or about 12 weeks. Study results and caveats: Clonal diversity was possibly underestimated, and white British individuals and females predominated among donors. Spike-spanning, vaccine-associated CD4 TCRs were dominant at 160-218 and 743-854.

CDR1 and CDR2 from the germline V gene are MNHEY and SVGAGI. This CDR3 spans 14 amino acids. V was pared by 0 bases and J by 2 bases, with 7 bases between. Clones were read by immunoSEQ multiplex PCR, and TCRdb kept only the in-frame ones, dropping some. The sample lists some 120,000 clones, about 86% occurring once. This receptor was identified in an adult in good health. V usage is TRBV6-5 and J usage is TRBJ1-2; possible D gene TRBD1, 5 bases. Sample: peripheral blood, taken on day 0 of AZD1222 vaccination. CDR3 protein: CASSYSKGNYGYTF. CDR3 coding DNA: TGTGCCAGCAGTTACTCGAAGGGGAACTATGGCTACACCTTC.